One sample yielded the 2 T cell receptor beta chains listed below, sequenced in a study of blood T cell repertoires in COVID-19. Method: immunoSEQ multiplex PCR; TCRdb's copy keeps in-frame clones and lacks some. The sample records approximately 73,000 clones, about 91% being singletons. The sequenced material came from peripheral blood. The source is a man older than 75 with acute or convalescent COVID-19.

The gene calls are TRBV3-1 (or the pseudogene TRBV3-2) and TRBJ2-3, with 11 nucleotides matching TRBD2. The trim removed 4 bases at V and 7 bases at J, leaving 10 bases unmatched. This CDR3 has 16 amino acids. Germline V lookup: CDR1 LGHDT, CDR2 YNNKEL (reference sequence). Here the CDR3 reads CASSLATSGRGNTQYF. CDR3 in DNA: TGTGCCAGCAGCCTTGCTACTAGCGGGAGAGGAAATACGCAGTATTTT.

This rearrangement joins TRBV3-1 (or the pseudogene TRBV3-2) to TRBJ2-1; D gene unclear. CDR3 size: 12 residues. V was trimmed by 8 bases and J by 7 bases, leaving 12 bases between them. Looked up from germline, CDR1 is LGHDT and CDR2 is YNNKEL (reference sequence). The CDR3 bases are TGTGCCAGCCATAATGCGTGGAATGAGCAGTTCTTC. It specifies CASHNAWNEQFF.